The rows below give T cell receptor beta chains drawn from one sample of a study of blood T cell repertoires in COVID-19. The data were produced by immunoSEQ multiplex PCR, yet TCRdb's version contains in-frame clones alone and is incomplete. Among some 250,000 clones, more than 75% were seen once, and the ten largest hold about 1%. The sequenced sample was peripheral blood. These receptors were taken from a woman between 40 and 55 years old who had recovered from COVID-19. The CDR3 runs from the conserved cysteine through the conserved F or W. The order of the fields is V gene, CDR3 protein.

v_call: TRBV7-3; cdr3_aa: CASSDRGKDGYTF
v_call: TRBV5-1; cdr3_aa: CASSLGPAGNEGTDTQYF
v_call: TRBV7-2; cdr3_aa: CASSLWPLGDTISYEQYF
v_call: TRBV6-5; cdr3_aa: CASRMQGGNTIYF
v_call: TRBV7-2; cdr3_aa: CASTGREARPGELFF
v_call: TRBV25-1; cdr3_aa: CASSPPGLAGAFEQFF
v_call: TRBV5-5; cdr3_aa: CASSLEPTWDTQYF
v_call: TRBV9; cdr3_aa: CASSVGHGGTYEQYF
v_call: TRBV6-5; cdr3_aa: CASSYSPTGVAGELFF
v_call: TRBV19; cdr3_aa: CASSIGGGGNQPQHF
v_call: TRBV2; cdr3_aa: CASRAQLTHEKLFF
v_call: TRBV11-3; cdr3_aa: CASSRPSMGEQFF
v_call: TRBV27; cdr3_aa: CVSSPPQGGEQFF
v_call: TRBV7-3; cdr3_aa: CASSLLAGGSSDTQYF
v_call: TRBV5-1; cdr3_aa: CASSPWGPQETQYF
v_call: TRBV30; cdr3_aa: CAWSRTTVNTEAFF
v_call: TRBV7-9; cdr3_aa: CASRGATDTQYF
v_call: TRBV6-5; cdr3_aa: CASSYGRQGDEQYF
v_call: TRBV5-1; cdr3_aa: CASSLGSPTGELFF
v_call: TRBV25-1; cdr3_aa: CASSPGRGAYNEQFF
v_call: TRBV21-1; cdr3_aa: CASSQGGNLNTIYF
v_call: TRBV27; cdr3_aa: CASTNWDTQYF
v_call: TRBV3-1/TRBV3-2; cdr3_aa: CASSTQAGGGNYGYTF
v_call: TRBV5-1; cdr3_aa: CASSLGASGTWAQYF
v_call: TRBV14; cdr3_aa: CASRGQGNEKLFF
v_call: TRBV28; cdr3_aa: CASRFPLGAGYEQYF
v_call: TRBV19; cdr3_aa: CASSTGTRRYQPQHF
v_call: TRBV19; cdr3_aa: CASSMGRGLQPQHF
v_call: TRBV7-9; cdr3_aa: CASSIPTGSYNEQFF
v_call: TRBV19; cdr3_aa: CASSPRTGNPDTQYF
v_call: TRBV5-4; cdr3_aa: CASSLGEGSLQNF
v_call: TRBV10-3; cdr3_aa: CAISESVAAGELFF
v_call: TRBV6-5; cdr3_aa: CASSSTSRRTEAFF
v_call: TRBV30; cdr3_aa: CAWSDTGTGGYEQFF
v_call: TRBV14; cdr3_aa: CASSQLKRSGYTF
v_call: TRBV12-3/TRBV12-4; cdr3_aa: CASSLRGDTQYF
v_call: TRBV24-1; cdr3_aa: CATRLGGGETQYF
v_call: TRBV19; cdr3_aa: CASSVEGGGAEAFF
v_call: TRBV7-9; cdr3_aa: CASSPGVGETQYF
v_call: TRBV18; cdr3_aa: CASSPSGRAPEGQFF
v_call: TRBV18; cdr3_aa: CASSPLAGINTGELFF
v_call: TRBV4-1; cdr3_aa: CASSQPKAGTGKYGYTF
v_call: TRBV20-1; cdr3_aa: CSARGYGYTF
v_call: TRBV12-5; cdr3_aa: CASGPPGVEYYGYTF
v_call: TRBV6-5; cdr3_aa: CASSPSRGIPDTQYF